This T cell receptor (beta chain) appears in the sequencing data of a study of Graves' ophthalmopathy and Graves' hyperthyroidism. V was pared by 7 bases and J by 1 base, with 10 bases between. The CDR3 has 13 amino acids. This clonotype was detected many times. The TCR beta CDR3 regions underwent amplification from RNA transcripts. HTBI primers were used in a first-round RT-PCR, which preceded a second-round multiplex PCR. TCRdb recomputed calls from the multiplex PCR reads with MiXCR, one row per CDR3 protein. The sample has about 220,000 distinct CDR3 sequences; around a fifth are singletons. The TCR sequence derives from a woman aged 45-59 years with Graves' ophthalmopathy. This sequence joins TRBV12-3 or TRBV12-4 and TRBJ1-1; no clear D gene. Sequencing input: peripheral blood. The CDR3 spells CASTPSANTEAFF. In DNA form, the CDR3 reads TGTGCCAGCACCCCATCGGCGAACACTGAAGCTTTCTTT.